The sequence of this T cell receptor (beta chain) was determined in a study of blood T cells in healthy people across ages. The table lists this clonotype with a few counts. Germline assignment: CDR1 MNHEY and CDR2 SMNVEV (reference sequence). This CDR3 contains 17 residues. V was shortened by 3 bases and J by 1 base, with 15 bases between the two germline ends. A J-beta primer mix and a sample-barcoded 5' primer were used in a second PCR of about 6 to 12 cycles. One entry per CDR3 protein, called by TCRdb with MiXCR from the 5' RACE reads. The data hold hundreds of thousands of distinct CDR3 sequences, with about 28% observed a single time.

Material: blood. The chain combines TRBV27 with TRBJ2-2; D unclear. This TCR derives from a woman aged 80 or over in good health. The CDR3 spells CASSFGRVLGNTGELFF. The CDR3 DNA is TGTGCCAGCAGTTTCGGCCGGGTGTTAGGGAACACCGGGGAGCTGTTTTTT.